Following are 29 T cell receptor beta chains from one sample sequenced in a study of early T cells in non-severe SARS-CoV-2 infection. TCRdb re-analysed the 5' RACE reads in MiXCR, keeping a single row per CDR3 protein. The table shows 80,000 or so distinct CDR3 sequences, with around 11% occurring only once. The material sequenced was whole blood, taken at baseline. Receptors were obtained from an adult who was a healthcare worker with PCR-confirmed SARS-CoV-2 infection or an uninfected control (not recorded which).

V and J are TRBV12-3 or TRBV12-4 and TRBJ1-4, with D hard to call. The CDR3 has 15 residues. Trimming stripped 0 bases from V and 2 bases from J, with 7 bases between. CDR3 loop: CASSLASDTNEKLFF. The CDR3 DNA reads as TGTGCCAGCAGTTTAGCGTCGGACACTAATGAAAAACTGTTTTTT.

This clonotype was counted a few times. The gene calls are TRBV7-9 and TRBJ1-4, with D unclear. This CDR3 has 14 residues. The germline V gene has CDR1 SEHNR and CDR2 FQNEAQ (reference sequence). Trimming removed 5 bases from V and 4 bases from J, with 11 bases in between. The DNA for the CDR3 is TGTGCCAGCAGCGAAGTGGGATTTAATGAAAAACTGTTTTTT. This gives the protein CASSEVGFNEKLFF.

Only a few counts were recorded for this clonotype. This chain uses TRBV29-1 with TRBJ1-2; the D gene is possibly TRBD1 (5 bases). V was shortened by 8 bases and J by 2 bases, with 9 bases between the two germline ends. Per germline, CDR1 SQVTM and CDR2 ANQGSEA. The CDR3 extends over 11 amino acids. The CDR3 sequence is CSPRQNYGYTF. The DNA for the CDR3 is TGCAGCCCTCGACAGAACTATGGCTACACCTTC.

This clonotype occurred a few times. The V gene is TRBV11-2, the J gene TRBJ2-7; TRBD2 is a possible D gene (6 bases). V was cut by 4 bases and J by 5 bases, with 24 bases left in between. Germline V gene sequence: CDR1 SGHAT, CDR2 FQNNGV. This CDR3 spans 17 amino acids. CDR3 protein: CASSSGKAPLTGDEQYF. The DNA for the CDR3 is TGTGCCAGCAGCTCCGGTAAGGCACCACTTACGGGGGACGAGCAGTACTTC.

This CDR3 reads CARPNEQFF. Here the CDR3 DNA reads TGTGCCCGACCCAATGAGCAGTTCTTC. This rearrangement joins TRBV30 to TRBJ2-1; no clear D. CDR3 size: 9 residues. With 8 bases removed from V and 6 bases from J, the gap between germline ends came to 5 bases. Per germline, CDR1 GTSNPN and CDR2 SVGIG (reference sequence).

This clonotype was seen only a few times. The V call is TRBV7-9, the J call TRBJ2-7, with D maybe TRBD2 (5 bases). The V and J ends lost 1 base and 6 bases respectively, with 13 bases between them. CDR1 and CDR2 from the germline V gene are SEHNR and FQNEAQ (reference sequence). CDR3 length: 14 amino acids. The CDR3 region is CASSLGGTGVEQYF. In DNA, the CDR3 is TGTGCCAGCAGCTTAGGGGGAACCGGGGTCGAGCAGTACTTC.

This clonotype was recorded a few times. V is TRBV7-9 and J is TRBJ2-7, with 9 nucleotides matching TRBD1. The germline V gene has CDR1 SEHNR and CDR2 FQNEAQ (reference sequence). This CDR3 has 19 amino acids. J was trimmed by 5 bases and V by 1 base; bases with no gene match: 18. The CDR3 spells CASSLGLHLTGGGIDEQYF. The CDR3 DNA reads as TGTGCCAGCAGCTTAGGACTTCACCTTACAGGGGGCGGAATCGACGAGCAGTACTTC.

The table lists this clonotype with a few counts. The chain carries TRBV12-3 or TRBV12-4 and TRBJ1-2; D not certain. The V gene lost 6 bases and the J gene lost 1 base, with 6 bases spanning the gap. The CDR3 has 12 residues. The CDR3 nucleotides read TGTGCCAGCAGGAGCCTTAACTATGGCTACACCTTC. Protein: CASRSLNYGYTF.

A few counts support this clonotype. This chain connects TRBV19 to TRBJ1-5; the D is unclear. This CDR3 is 12 amino acids long. CDR1 is LNHDA and CDR2 is SQIVND in the germline V gene (reference sequence). The V end was cut by 1 base, the J end by 7 bases, with 5 bases between. The CDR3 is CASSIAGQPQHF. In nucleotides, the CDR3 is TGTGCCAGTAGTATAGCGGGCCAGCCCCAGCATTTT. Based on the CDR3 plus reference TRBV19 and TRBJ1-5, the full variable domain is DGGITQSPKYLFRKEGQNVTLSCEQNLNHDAMYWYRQDPGQGLRLIYYSQIVNDFQKGDIAEGYSVSREKKESFPLTVTSAQKNPTAFYLCASSIAGQPQHFGDGTRLSIL.

Only a few counts were recorded for this clonotype. The rearrangement joins TRBV10-3 to TRBJ1-6; D is unclear. CDR1 and CDR2 (germline): ENHRY, SYGVKD. V lost 8 bases and J lost 5, with 13 bases in between. The CDR3 has 14 amino acids. The CDR3 DNA follows: TGTGCCATCGGACCCAGGCGCGATAATTCACCCCTCCACTTT. It specifies CAIGPRRDNSPLHF.

This chain joins TRBV7-9 and TRBJ1-1; the match to TRBD1 covers 10 bases. The CDR3 consists of 14 residues. Germline CDR1 is SEHNR and CDR2 is FQNEAQ (reference sequence). Unmatched junction bases numbered 5, after V lost 3 bases and J lost 7 bases. As DNA, the CDR3 is TGTGCCAGCAGCTTTGACAGGGGGCAAGGTGAAGCTTTCTTT. This translates into CASSFDRGQGEAFF.

The sample holds many counts of this clonotype. The chain joins TRBV3-1 to TRBJ2-7; TRBD2 matches at 10 bases. This CDR3 spans 15 amino acids. Germline assignment: CDR1 LGHDT and CDR2 YNNKEL (reference sequence). V lost 4 bases to trimming and J lost 4 bases; unmatched junction nucleotides: 7. CDR3 nucleotide sequence: TGTGCCAGCAGCCTCACCTCTAGCGGGGGATACGAGCAGTACTTC. Its translation is CASSLTSSGGYEQYF.

The chain recombines TRBV20-1 with TRBJ1-6, with D unresolved. The CDR3 has 13 amino acids. The germline V gene has CDR1 DFQATT and CDR2 SNEGSKA (reference sequence). V was shortened by 3 bases and J by 14 bases, with 17 bases between the two germline ends. The CDR3 loop reads CSARGPSLLTLHF. For the CDR3, the DNA is TGCAGTGCTAGGGGCCCGTCTCTTTTAACCCTCCACTTT.

This clonotype showed up just a few times. The V gene is TRBV29-1, the J gene TRBJ2-7; D may be TRBD2 (6 bases). This CDR3 is 14 amino acids long. The V gene's germline CDR1 is SQVTM and CDR2 ANQGSEA. V dropped 3 bases and J dropped 0 bases, with 12 bases sitting between them. This CDR3 is CSVDSGGSSYEQYF. The CDR3 DNA sequence: TGCAGCGTTGACAGCGGAGGGAGCTCCTACGAGCAGTACTTC.

The V gene is TRBV11-1, the J gene TRBJ2-7; D may be TRBD1 (6 bases). The germline CDR1 and CDR2 sequences are SGHAT and FQDESV (reference sequence). V was shortened by 5 bases and J by 3 bases, with 11 bases between the two germline ends. CDR3 length: 13 amino acids. In DNA form, the CDR3 reads TGTGCCAGCAGCATACAGGGAATCTACGAGCAGTACTTC. Protein product: CASSIQGIYEQYF.

This clonotype was recorded a few times. This rearrangement joins TRBV2 to TRBJ2-7; D ambiguous. V dropped 1 base and J dropped 3 bases, with 10 bases sitting between them. Germline lookup yields CDR1 SNHLY and CDR2 FYNNEI. The CDR3 has 14 amino acids. The CDR3 sequence: CASSEEGNNYEQYF. Here the CDR3 DNA reads TGTGCCAGCAGTGAAGAGGGAAACAACTACGAGCAGTACTTC.

This clonotype has more than one count but fewer than ten. This chain links TRBV29-1 with TRBJ1-1; D might be TRBD1 (6 bases). The CDR3 spans 15 residues. Trimming shortened V by 5 bases and J by 1 base, and 17 bases separated the two germline ends. Germline assignment: CDR1 SQVTM and CDR2 ANQGSEA. The CDR3 nucleotides are TGCAGCGTTTGGGGGCAGGGAGCCTCGAACACTGAAGCTTTCTTT. Protein sequence: CSVWGQGASNTEAFF.

This clonotype was found many times. This chain joins TRBV29-1 and TRBJ2-7; D gene unclear. V gave up 6 bases and J gave up 6 bases, with 9 bases separating them. Germline CDR1 and CDR2: SQVTM and ANQGSEA. The CDR3 loop spans 10 amino acids. The CDR3 loop reads CSVTLGEQYF. In nucleotides, the CDR3 is TGCAGCGTGACCCTTGGCGAGCAGTACTTC.

Sample share makes this clonotype medium-sized. The V call is TRBV28, the J call TRBJ2-7; the match to TRBD1 covers 10 bases. The V gene end was trimmed by 6 bases and the J gene end by 4 bases; junction bases not matched to a gene: 9. Germline V lookup: CDR1 MDHEN, CDR2 SYDVKM. This CDR3 region has 15 residues. DNA for the CDR3: TGTGCCAGCAGCAAGGGGACAGGGGATGGATACGAGCAGTACTTC. This codes for CASSKGTGDGYEQYF.

This clonotype was seen ten or more times. The chain combines TRBV6-5 with TRBJ2-5; no clear D gene. Germline-derived CDR1 and CDR2 are MNHEY and SVGAGI. The CDR3 sequence is 12 residues long. V dropped 4 bases and J dropped 5 bases, with 8 bases sitting between them. The CDR3 DNA follows: TGTGCCAGCAGTTGGGGTTCCGAGACCCAGTACTTC. It translates to CASSWGSETQYF.

This clonotype appeared a few times. This sequence joins TRBV5-1 and TRBJ2-5; D gene unclear. Trimming shortened V by 3 bases and J by 7 bases, and 7 bases separated the two germline ends. Germline V gene data show CDR1 as SGHRS and CDR2 as YFSETQ. The CDR3 has 11 residues. The CDR3 sequence is CASSSQWTQYF. The CDR3 DNA reads as TGCGCCAGCAGCTCCCAGTGGACCCAGTACTTC.

This clonotype has more than one count but fewer than ten. The chain is built from TRBV20-1 and TRBJ2-5, with 9 bases matching TRBD1. The CDR3 runs 17 residues. V lost 6 bases and J lost 2; bases outside the gene matches: 16. Germline-derived CDR1 and CDR2 are DFQATT and SNEGSKA (reference sequence). The CDR3 loop reads CSAGRPRLGTGQETQYF. The CDR3 coding sequence is TGCAGTGCGGGCCGCCCTAGGTTAGGGACAGGGCAAGAGACCCAGTACTTC.

This sequence joins TRBV6-6 and TRBJ1-2; the D gene is possibly TRBD1 (6 bases). Trimming removed 9 bases at V and 0 bases at J, with 17 bases between. This CDR3 has 15 residues. CDR1 is MNHNY, CDR2 SVGAGI, per germline (reference sequence). CDR3 DNA sequence: TGTGCCAGTGACCGGACAGCGAAAGCTAACTATGGCTACACCTTC. It encodes CASDRTAKANYGYTF.

This clonotype was recorded many times. The chain carries TRBV28 and TRBJ1-2; 11 positions match TRBD1. Per the germline V gene, CDR1 is MDHEN and CDR2 is SYDVKM. J lost 6 bases, V lost 2 bases, and 8 bases had no gene match. The CDR3 has 16 amino acids. DNA of the CDR3: TGTGCCAGCAGTTTAAGGACAGGGGGCGACGTTGATGGCTACACCTTC. Its translation: CASSLRTGGDVDGYTF.

V and J are TRBV29-1 and TRBJ2-3; TRBD1 or TRBD2 may be the D gene (5 bases each). This CDR3 has 14 amino acids. CDR1 and CDR2 (germline): SQVTM, ANQGSEA. V was cut by 4 bases and J by 6 bases, with 17 bases left in between. Written as DNA, the CDR3 is TGCAGCGTTGCTTTAACGGGGCTGGTCGATACGCAGTATTTT. Translation gives CSVALTGLVDTQYF.

This clonotype was found many times. The chain has TRBV11-2 and TRBJ1-2; D uncertain. The V end lost 4 bases, the J end lost 2 bases, and 8 bases lay between the germline ends. Germline CDR1 reads SGHAT; CDR2 reads FQNNGV. The CDR3 is 13 amino acids. The CDR3: CASSSNNNYGYTF. The CDR3 region has the DNA TGTGCCAGCAGCTCAAATAACAACTATGGCTACACCTTC.

This clonotype was found many times. The gene calls are TRBV7-9 and TRBJ2-7; the D is unclear. Per the germline V gene, CDR1 is SEHNR and CDR2 is FQNEAQ (reference sequence). This CDR3 is built from 13 residues. V lost 3 bases and J 0 bases, leaving 6 bases between the germline ends. CDR3 DNA sequence: TGTGCCAGCAGCTTCCTAGTCTCCTACGAGCAGTACTTC. It yields the protein CASSFLVSYEQYF.

The table lists this clonotype with many counts. The V gene is TRBV5-4, the J gene TRBJ1-2; D might be TRBD1 (6 bases). The CDR3 is 16 residues long. Trimming shortened V by 4 bases and J by 4 bases, and 20 bases separated the two germline ends. Germline values: CDR1 SGHNT, CDR2 YYREEE (reference sequence). CDR3: CASSPPGQGHSYGYTF. CDR3 DNA sequence: TGTGCCAGCAGCCCTCCGGGACAAGGACACAGCTATGGCTACACCTTC.

This clonotype came up a few times. The chain joins TRBV6-2 or TRBV6-3 to TRBJ1-1; D might be TRBD1 (5 bases). Germline CDR1 is MNHEY and CDR2 is SVGEGT. V shed 4 bases and J shed 7 bases, with 19 bases lying between them. This CDR3 is 15 amino acids long. The CDR3 loop is CASSSRRQQLNEAFF. In DNA form, the CDR3 reads TGTGCCAGCAGTTCCCGCCGACAGCAACTAAATGAAGCTTTCTTT.